This TCR beta chain was observed in a study of CD8 T cells in Susac syndrome. It was with random hexamers that 0.5 to 1 ug RNA was reverse transcribed. One entry per CDR3 protein results from TCRdb running MiXCR on the immunoSEQ multiplex PCR reads. The sample consists of about 180,000 distinct CDR3 sequences, approximately 95% of them appearing once. FACS was used to enrich TEMRA cells, whereas the CD8+ and CD4+ T cells were obtained by negative isolation. In germline, CDR1 is DFQATT, CDR2 SNEGSKA (reference sequence). CDR3 length: 15 residues. Trimming cost V 1 base and J 0 bases, with 13 bases left between them.

The origin of this receptor is a human donor with multiple sclerosis. The gene calls are TRBV20-1 and TRBJ2-7, with D unresolved. The sample taken for sequencing was CD8+ T cells from PBMCs. The chain's CDR3 is CSARVWRQSSYEQYF. The CDR3 DNA reads TGCAGTGCTAGAGTTTGGAGACAAAGCTCCTACGAGCAGTACTTC.